A selection of T cell receptor beta chains follows, all from one sample in a study of human T cells and chemical hapten exposure. TCRdb called the RACE reads again in MiXCR, with one record for every CDR3 protein. This sample has under 450,000 distinct CDR3 sequences, with approximately 5.1% found just once. The material sequenced was whole blood, taken in connection with sensitization to the hapten diphenylcyclopropenone (DPC). The receptors were gathered from a woman in her 50s with alopecia areata. Some clones in this sample may be carry-over from other donors' samples. Both conserved end residues are trimmed from each CDR3.

cdr3_aa	v_call	cdr3_length	j_call
ASSLEPAGAYTEAF	TRBV11-2	14	TRBJ1-1
ASSPQNEGTYEQY	TRBV18	13	TRBJ2-7
ASSLGWTALNTEAF	TRBV5-1	14	TRBJ1-1
ASSLVGGVVTDTQY	TRBV7-2	14	TRBJ2-3
ASSERGWTVTEAF	TRBV2	13	TRBJ1-1
ASSVQGQSPLH	TRBV9	11	TRBJ1-6
ASGTGTQETQY	TRBV11-2	11	TRBJ2-5
SARSSGSYGYT	TRBV20-1	11	TRBJ1-2
SVATGRETQY	TRBV29-1	10	TRBJ2-5
ASSSRLANYEQY	TRBV28	12	TRBJ2-7
ASSYGTANTEAF	TRBV6-5	12	TRBJ1-1
ASSSDRGAGSNEKLF	TRBV5-1	15	TRBJ1-4
ASAVEEQPQH	TRBV12-5	10	TRBJ1-5
ASSYTGTGNNSPLH	TRBV6-6	14	TRBJ1-6
ASSYQSRDEQY	TRBV5-4	11	TRBJ2-7
ASSPWGGGNGEQY	TRBV4-1	13	TRBJ2-7
ASSFERGASGANVLT	TRBV28	15	TRBJ2-6
ASSSARGTEAF	TRBV12-3/TRBV12-4	11	TRBJ1-1
ASSQEHQEREQY	TRBV14	12	TRBJ2-7
ASAPHYRQGTKNIQY	TRBV27	15	TRBJ2-4
ASSRLESRGRETQY	TRBV28	14	TRBJ2-5
ASTPGGSEAF	TRBV2	10	TRBJ1-1
ASSFLTGTGNTIY	TRBV28	13	TRBJ1-3
ATSDSGTTTDTQY	TRBV24-1	13	TRBJ2-3
ASSLSQGVNTGELF	TRBV7-2	14	TRBJ2-2
ASSLRPGGTEAF	TRBV3-1	12	TRBJ1-1
ASSQDLDSMNTEAF	TRBV3-1	14	TRBJ1-1
ASSPPGLAGGFHEQY	TRBV28	15	TRBJ2-7
ASSPTGFADTQY	TRBV18	12	TRBJ2-3
ASRGRTSTDTQY	TRBV7-9	12	TRBJ2-3
SAFGTSGREQETQY	TRBV20-1	14	TRBJ2-5
ASSQGLGRETQY	TRBV4-3	12	TRBJ2-5
ASSPGHKETQY	TRBV13	11	TRBJ2-5
ASSLAEQF	TRBV7-9	8	TRBJ2-1
ASELRGFTEAF	TRBV6-2/TRBV6-3	11	TRBJ1-1
ASRRDTDYGYT	TRBV5-1	11	TRBJ1-2
AISLGLAGEGEQF	TRBV10-3	13	TRBJ2-1
ASSPGTGLYEQY	TRBV12-3/TRBV12-4	12	TRBJ2-7
SAYTGGRSYT	TRBV20-1	10	TRBJ1-2
ASSLRWRGRADNEQF	TRBV7-6	15	TRBJ2-1
ASGLSGSNEQF	TRBV7-2	11	TRBJ2-1
ASSSMVGGTEAF	TRBV7-9	12	TRBJ1-1
ASSLVQPSNYGYT	TRBV27	13	TRBJ1-2
ATSRDVRGGLQPQH	TRBV15	14	TRBJ1-5
ASSQPVWRGTHNYGYT	TRBV3-1	16	TRBJ1-2
SARGPGTEAF	TRBV20-1	10	TRBJ1-1
ASSLGTGIRSSYEQY	TRBV11-2	15	TRBJ2-7
ASSLAPGQGNTEAF	TRBV11-2	14	TRBJ1-1
ASSHQVEVLGENGYT	TRBV4-1	15	TRBJ1-2
SASRRLEETQY	TRBV29-1	11	TRBJ2-5
ATSDSLSGSPTDTQY	TRBV24-1	15	TRBJ2-3
ASPGGTGPKWSPLH	TRBV12-3/TRBV12-4	14	TRBJ1-6
ASSKTYSNQPQH	TRBV19	12	TRBJ1-5
SFITGEDYGYT	TRBV20-1	11	TRBJ1-2
ASLLTPRETEAF	TRBV18	12	TRBJ1-1
SAPGLAGFTDTQY	TRBV20-1	13	TRBJ2-3
ASSEGFATNEKLF	TRBV2	13	TRBJ1-4